This TCR beta chain was profiled in a study of ipilimumab plus nivolumab after autologous stem cell transplantation (dated by TCRdb to about 2021). Looking at the study overall: A median of about 5 ipilimumab doses and about 8 nivolumab doses was received by trial patients. Patients in the trial were undergoing autologous transplant and had high-risk diffuse large B cell lymphoma, mature T cell lymphoma, or multiple myeloma. Both primary refractory and relapsed disease were represented in the DLBCL cohort, where 18-month progression-free survival was about 86% and 29%, respectively. The intent-to-treat population of the trial consisted of some 33 patients.

Library method: the immunoSEQ multiplex PCR assay. TCRdb's version of the immuneACCESS table is confined to in-frame rearrangements and falls short of the full clone set. An unresolved V gene accounts for under half of the shortfall where checked; the remainder is of unknown origin. The sample records over 10,000 clones, approximately 70% of which are singletons. About 28% of the sample rests with the top ten. The research as a whole found: The authors concluded that combined checkpoint inhibition appeared tolerable when used as consolidation after transplant. Per the authors, a biologic rationale for further study of the post-transplant checkpoint inhibition approach was offered by T cell receptor repertoire, regulatory T cell phenotype and gut microbiota profiles.

Inclusive of the bounding cysteine and phenylalanine, the CDR3 is 18 residues long. CDR3 DNA only is kept here, 54 bases in frame from base 1. V trim: 1 base; J trim: 7 bases; unmatched bases: 10. Reading the germline V gene gives CDR1 LGHNA and CDR2 YNFKEQ. A remark on this clone: Its binding antigen is unknown. No much larger clone exists at a distance of one base, and base qualities are not known.

Checkpoint therapy began 14 to 28 days after autologous transplant, with ipilimumab given at 1 mg/kg intravenously on day 1 of selected weeks. The nivolumab dose was 3 mg/kg intravenously, delivered on day 1 of weeks 1, 4, 7, 10, and every two weeks through week 26. Combined checkpoint inhibition with ipilimumab and nivolumab as consolidation after autologous stem cell transplantation was tested in a Phase Ib clinical trial. The specimen comprised PBMCs, sampled in a trial of ipilimumab plus nivolumab as post-transplant consolidation. The chain was built from TRBV4-2 and TRBJ2-2, and TRBD2 matches 12 of the central bases. This receptor was identified in a male donor with diffuse large B-cell lymphoma. In nucleotide form, the sequence is TGTGCCAGCAGCCAAGTGGTTCGACTAGCGGGAGAGAGCGGGGAGCTGTTTTTT. This yields the protein CASSQVVRLAGESGELFF.